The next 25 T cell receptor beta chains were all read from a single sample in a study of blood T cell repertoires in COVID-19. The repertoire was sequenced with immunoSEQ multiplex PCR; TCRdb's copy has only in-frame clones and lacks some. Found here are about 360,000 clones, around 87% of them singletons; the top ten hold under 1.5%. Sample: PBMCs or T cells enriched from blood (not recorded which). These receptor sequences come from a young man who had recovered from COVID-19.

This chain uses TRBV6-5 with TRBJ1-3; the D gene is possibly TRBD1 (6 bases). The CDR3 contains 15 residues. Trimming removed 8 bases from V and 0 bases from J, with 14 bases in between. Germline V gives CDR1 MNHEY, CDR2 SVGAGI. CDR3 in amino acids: CASSRGDISGNTIYF. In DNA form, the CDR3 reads TGTGCCAGCTCCCGGGGGGACATCTCTGGAAACACCATATATTTT.

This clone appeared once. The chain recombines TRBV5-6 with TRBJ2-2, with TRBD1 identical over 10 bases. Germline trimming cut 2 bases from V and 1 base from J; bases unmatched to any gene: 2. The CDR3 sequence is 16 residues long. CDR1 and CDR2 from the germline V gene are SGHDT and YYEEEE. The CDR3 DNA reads TGTGCCAGCAGCTTATGGGACAGGGGGAACACCGGGGAGCTGTTTTTT. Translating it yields CASSLWDRGNTGELFF.

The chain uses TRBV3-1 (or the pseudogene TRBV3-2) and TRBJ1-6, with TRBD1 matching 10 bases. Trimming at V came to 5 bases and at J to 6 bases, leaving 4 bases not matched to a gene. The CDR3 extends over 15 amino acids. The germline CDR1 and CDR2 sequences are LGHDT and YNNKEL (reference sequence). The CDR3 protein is CASSSGQGVNSPLHF. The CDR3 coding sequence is TGTGCCAGCAGCTCCGGACAGGGGGTTAATTCACCCCTCCACTTT.

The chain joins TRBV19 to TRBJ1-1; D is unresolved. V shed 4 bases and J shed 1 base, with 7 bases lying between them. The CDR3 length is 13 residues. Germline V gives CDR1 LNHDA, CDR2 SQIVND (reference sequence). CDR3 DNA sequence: TGTGCCAGTAGTAATACACCGAACACTGAAGCTTTCTTT. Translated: CASSNTPNTEAFF.

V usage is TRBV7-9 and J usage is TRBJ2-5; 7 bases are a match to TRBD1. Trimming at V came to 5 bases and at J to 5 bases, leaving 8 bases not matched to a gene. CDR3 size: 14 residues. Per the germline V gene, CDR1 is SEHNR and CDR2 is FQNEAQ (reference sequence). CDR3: CASSPPTGRETQYF. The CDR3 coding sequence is TGTGCCAGCAGCCCCCCGACAGGGCGGGAGACCCAGTACTTC.

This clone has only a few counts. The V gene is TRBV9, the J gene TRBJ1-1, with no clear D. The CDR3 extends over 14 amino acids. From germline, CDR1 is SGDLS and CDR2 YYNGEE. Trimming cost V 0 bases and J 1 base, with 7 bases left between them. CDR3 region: CASSVDPENTEAFF. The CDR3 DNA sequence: TGTGCCAGCAGCGTAGATCCAGAGAACACTGAAGCTTTCTTT.

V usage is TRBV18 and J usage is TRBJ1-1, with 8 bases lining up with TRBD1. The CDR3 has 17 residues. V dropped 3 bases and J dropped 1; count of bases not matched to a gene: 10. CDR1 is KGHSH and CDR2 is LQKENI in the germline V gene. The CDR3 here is CASSPPGQGNGNTEAFF. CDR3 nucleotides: TGTGCCAGCTCACCCCCCGGACAGGGAAATGGGAACACTGAAGCTTTCTTT.

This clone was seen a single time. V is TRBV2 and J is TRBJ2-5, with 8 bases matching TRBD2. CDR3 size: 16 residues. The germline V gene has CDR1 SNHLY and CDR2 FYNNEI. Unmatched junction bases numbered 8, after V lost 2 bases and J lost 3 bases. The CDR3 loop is CASSEFGGGFKETQYF. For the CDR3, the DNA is TGTGCCAGCAGTGAATTCGGGGGGGGATTCAAAGAGACCCAGTACTTC.

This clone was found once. The CDR3: CASSTLAGTYEQYF. The CDR3 coding sequence is TGTGCCAGCAGTACACTAGCGGGGACCTACGAGCAGTACTTC. J is TRBJ2-7 and V is TRBV6-2 or TRBV6-3, with 10 bases that match TRBD2. The germline CDR1 and CDR2 sequences are MNHEY and SVGEGT. The junction had 3 bases not matched to a gene; V was cut back by 5 bases and J by 2 bases. This CDR3 has 14 residues.

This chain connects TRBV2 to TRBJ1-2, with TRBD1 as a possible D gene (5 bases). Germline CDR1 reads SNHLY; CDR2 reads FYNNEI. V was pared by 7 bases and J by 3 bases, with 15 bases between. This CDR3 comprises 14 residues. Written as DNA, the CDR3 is TGTGCCAGCATAAGGGACTCGGGCTACTATGGCTACACCTTC. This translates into CASIRDSGYYGYTF.

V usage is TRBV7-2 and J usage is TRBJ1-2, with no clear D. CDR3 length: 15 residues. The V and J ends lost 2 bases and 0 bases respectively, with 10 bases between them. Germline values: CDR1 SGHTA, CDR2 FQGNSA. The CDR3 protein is CASSLNLEPNYGYTF. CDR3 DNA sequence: TGTGCCAGCAGCTTAAACCTTGAGCCTAACTATGGCTACACCTTC.

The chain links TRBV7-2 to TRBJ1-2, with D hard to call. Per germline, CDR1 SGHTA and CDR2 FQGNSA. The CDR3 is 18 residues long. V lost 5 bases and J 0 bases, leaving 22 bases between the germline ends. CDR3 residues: CASSQDRDIGPANYGYTF. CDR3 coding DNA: TGTGCCAGCAGCCAAGACCGGGATATCGGACCCGCTAACTATGGCTACACCTTC.

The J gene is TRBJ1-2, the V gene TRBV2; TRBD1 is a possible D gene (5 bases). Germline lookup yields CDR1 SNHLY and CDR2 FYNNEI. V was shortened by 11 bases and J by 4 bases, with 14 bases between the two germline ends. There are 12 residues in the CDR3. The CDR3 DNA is TGTGCCGTACAGGCCGCGCGCTATGGCTACACCTTC. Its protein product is CAVQAARYGYTF.

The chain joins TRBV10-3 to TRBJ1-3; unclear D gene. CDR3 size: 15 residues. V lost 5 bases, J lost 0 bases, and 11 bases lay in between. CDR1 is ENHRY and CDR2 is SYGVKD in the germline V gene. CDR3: CAISSGLNSGNTIYF. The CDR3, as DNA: TGTGCCATCAGTTCGGGATTAAACTCTGGAAACACCATATATTTT.

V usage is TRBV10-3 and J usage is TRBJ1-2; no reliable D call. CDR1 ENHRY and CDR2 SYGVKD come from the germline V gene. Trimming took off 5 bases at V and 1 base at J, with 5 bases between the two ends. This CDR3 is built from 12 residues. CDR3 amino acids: CAISYLNYGYTF. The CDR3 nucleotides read TGTGCCATCAGTTATCTTAACTATGGCTACACCTTC.

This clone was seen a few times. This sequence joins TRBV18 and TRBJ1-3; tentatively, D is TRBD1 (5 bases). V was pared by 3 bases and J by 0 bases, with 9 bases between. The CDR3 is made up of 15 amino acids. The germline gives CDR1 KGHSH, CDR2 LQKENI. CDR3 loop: CASSPTAPSGNTIYF. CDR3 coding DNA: TGTGCCAGCTCACCGACAGCCCCCTCTGGAAACACCATATATTTT.

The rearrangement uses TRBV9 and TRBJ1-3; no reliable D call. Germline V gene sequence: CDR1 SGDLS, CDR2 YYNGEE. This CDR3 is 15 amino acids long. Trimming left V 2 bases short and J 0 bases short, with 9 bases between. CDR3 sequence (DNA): TGTGCCAGCAGCGTGGGCAAGGACTCTGGAAACACCATATATTTT. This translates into CASSVGKDSGNTIYF.

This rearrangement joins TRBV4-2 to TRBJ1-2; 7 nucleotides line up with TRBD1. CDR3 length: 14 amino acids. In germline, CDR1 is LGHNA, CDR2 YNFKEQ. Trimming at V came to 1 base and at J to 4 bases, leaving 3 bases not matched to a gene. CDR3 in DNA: TGTGCCAGCAGCCAAGGACAGGGATCCTATGGCTACACCTTC. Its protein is CASSQGQGSYGYTF.

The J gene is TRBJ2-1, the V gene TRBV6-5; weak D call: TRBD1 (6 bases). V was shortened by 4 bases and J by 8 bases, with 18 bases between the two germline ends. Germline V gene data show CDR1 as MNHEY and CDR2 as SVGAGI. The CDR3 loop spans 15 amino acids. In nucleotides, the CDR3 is TGTGCCAGCAGTTCCGGACAGATGTTGATCGATGAGCAGTTCTTC. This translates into CASSSGQMLIDEQFF.

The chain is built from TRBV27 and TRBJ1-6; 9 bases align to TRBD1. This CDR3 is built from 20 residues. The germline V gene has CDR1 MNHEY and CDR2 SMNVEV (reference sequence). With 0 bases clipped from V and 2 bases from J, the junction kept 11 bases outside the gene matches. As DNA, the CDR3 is TGTGCCAGCAGTTTATCCCTCGGGACAGGGTTCCGAACCTATAATTCACCCCTCCACTTT. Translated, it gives CASSLSLGTGFRTYNSPLHF.

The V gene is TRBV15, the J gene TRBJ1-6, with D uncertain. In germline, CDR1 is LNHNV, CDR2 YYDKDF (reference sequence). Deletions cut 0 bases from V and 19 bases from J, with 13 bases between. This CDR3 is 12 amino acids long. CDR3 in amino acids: CATSREDGKVHF. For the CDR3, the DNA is TGTGCCACCAGCAGAGAGGACGGGAAGGTTCACTTT.

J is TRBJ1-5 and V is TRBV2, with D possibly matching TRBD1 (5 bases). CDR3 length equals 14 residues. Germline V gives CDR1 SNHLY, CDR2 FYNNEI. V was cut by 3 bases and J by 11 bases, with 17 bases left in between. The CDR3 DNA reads TGTGCCAGCAGTGATCTGGTGGGCCTAGGGGCCCAGCATTTT. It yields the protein CASSDLVGLGAQHF.

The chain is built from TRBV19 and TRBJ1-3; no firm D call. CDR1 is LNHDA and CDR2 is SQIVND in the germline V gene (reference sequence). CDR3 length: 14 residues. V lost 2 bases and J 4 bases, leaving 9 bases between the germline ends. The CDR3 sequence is CASSIRSSGNTIYF. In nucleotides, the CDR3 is TGTGCCAGTAGTATACGTTCTAGCGGAAACACCATATATTTT.

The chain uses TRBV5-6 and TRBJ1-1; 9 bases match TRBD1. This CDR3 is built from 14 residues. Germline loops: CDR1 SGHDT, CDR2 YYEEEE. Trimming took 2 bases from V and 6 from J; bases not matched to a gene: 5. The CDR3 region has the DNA TGTGCCAGCAGCTTATCGAACAGGGGGCCTGAAGCTTTCTTT. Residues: CASSLSNRGPEAFF.

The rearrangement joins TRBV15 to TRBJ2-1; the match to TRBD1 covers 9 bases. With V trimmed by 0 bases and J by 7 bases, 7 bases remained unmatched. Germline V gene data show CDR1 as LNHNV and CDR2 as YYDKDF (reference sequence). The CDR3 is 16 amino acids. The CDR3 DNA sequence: TGTGCCACCAGCAGAGATTACCCGGGACAGGGTAATGAGCAGTTCTTC. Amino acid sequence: CATSRDYPGQGNEQFF.